The 23 T cell receptor beta chains below come from one sample, sequenced in a study of T cells in Graves' hyperthyroidism and ophthalmopathy. There were TCR beta CDR3 regions amplified from RNA transcripts. Researchers ran a first-round RT-PCR on the TCR CDR3 using the HTBI primer set. TCRdb independently ran MiXCR on the multiplex PCR reads; one entry per CDR3 protein. The profile shows some 460,000 distinct CDR3 sequences, 15% to 18% of them singletons. Sequencing input: blood. These receptors were obtained from a woman between 18 and 29 years old with Graves' hyperthyroidism.

This clonotype was counted ten times or more. This rearrangement joins TRBV7-8 to TRBJ2-2, with D perhaps TRBD1 (6 bases). CDR1 and CDR2 from the germline V gene are SGHVS and FQNEAQ. The CDR3 length is 15 residues. V was clipped by 6 bases and J by 0 bases, with 11 bases between them. As DNA, the CDR3 is TGTGCCAGCAGGAAAAACAGGGCGAACACCGGGGAGCTGTTTTTT. It encodes CASRKNRANTGELFF.

In its sample, this clonotype was seen many times. V is TRBV6-5 and J is TRBJ2-5; D might be TRBD1 (6 bases). Trimming removed 2 bases at V and 2 bases at J, with 9 bases between. Germline values: CDR1 MNHEY, CDR2 SVGAGI. This CDR3 contains 14 residues. The CDR3 DNA reads as TGTGCCAGCAGTTACCAGGGGACACAAGAGACCCAGTACTTC. Translation gives CASSYQGTQETQYF.

This clonotype was found many times. The rearrangement links TRBV5-1 to TRBJ2-3; D not certain. Looked up from germline, CDR1 is SGHRS and CDR2 is YFSETQ. The CDR3 contains 14 residues. Between the trimmed V and J ends, which lost 4 bases and 1 base, there was a span of 10 bases. The CDR3 DNA is TGCGCCAGCAGCCCACCGGCGGGCACAGATACGCAGTATTTT. It codes for CASSPPAGTDTQYF.

The gene calls are TRBV7-9 and TRBJ2-1, with TRBD1 as a possible D gene (6 bases). Trimming took off 0 bases at V and 7 bases at J, with 13 bases between the two ends. Germline V CDR1 and CDR2: SEHNR, FQNEAQ (reference sequence). This CDR3 spans 15 amino acids. CDR3 loop: CASSLAQGWENEQFF. CDR3 sequence (DNA): TGTGCCAGCAGCTTAGCCCAGGGGTGGGAGAATGAGCAGTTCTTC.

The chain is built from TRBV19 and TRBJ2-1, with 8 positions matching TRBD2. The end of the DNA is better explained by TRBJ2-7, so the J call may be wrong. Looked up from germline, CDR1 is LNHDA and CDR2 is SQIVND (reference sequence). This CDR3 is built from 14 residues. The DNA of the CDR3 is TGTGCCAGTTCCGGGGGGGCCGACTACAATGAGCAGTACTTC. It specifies CASSGGADYNEQYF.

This chain uses TRBV6-2 or TRBV6-3 with TRBJ1-4; the D is unclear. This CDR3 is 14 amino acids long. Germline V gene sequence: CDR1 MNHEY, CDR2 SVGEGT. V was cut by 11 bases and J by 8 bases, with 21 bases left in between. The CDR3 nucleotides are TGTGCCGGCGGGGTTACAAAAGGAGGCGAAAAACTGTTTTTT. Translating it yields CAGGVTKGGEKLFF.

This clonotype showed up many times. The J gene is TRBJ2-1, the V gene TRBV5-1, with D uncertain. This CDR3 comprises 16 residues. V was pared by 2 bases and J by 7 bases, with 19 bases between. In germline, CDR1 is SGHRS, CDR2 YFSETQ. Here the CDR3 DNA reads TGCGCCAGCAGCTTAAGACCAGGCGGTGACAATAATGAGCAGTTCTTC. Translating gives CASSLRPGGDNNEQFF. Using reference TRBV5-1 and TRBJ2-1 for the parts outside the CDR3, the full variable domain is KAGVTQTPRYLIKTRGQQVTLSCSPISGHRSVSWYQQTPGQGLQFLFEYFSETQRNKGNFPGRFSGRQFSNSRSEMNVSTLELGDSALYLCASSLRPGGDNNEQFFGPGTRLTVL.

This clonotype has ten or more counts. In DNA form, the CDR3 reads TGTGCCAGCAGTCCTTTGGGTCAGCCCCAGCATTTT. Translating gives CASSPLGQPQHF. The rearrangement joins TRBV12-3 or TRBV12-4 to TRBJ1-5, with D hard to call. V gave up 5 bases and J gave up 6 bases, with 8 bases separating them. CDR3 length: 12 residues.

This clonotype was seen many times. The V and J genes are TRBV24-1 and TRBJ2-3, with 12 bases fitting TRBD2. CDR3 size: 14 residues. Germline V lookup: CDR1 KGHDR, CDR2 SFDVKD. V trimming: 8 bases; J trimming: 3 bases; junction bases outside the gene matches: 2. CDR3 bases: TGTGCCACCACCGGGACTAGCGGGACAGATACGCAGTATTTT. Translation: CATTGTSGTDTQYF.

This clonotype has a count of ten or more. The chain uses TRBV30 and TRBJ2-7, with a weak D call TRBD2 (5 bases). The germline V gene encodes CDR1 GTSNPN and CDR2 SVGIG (reference sequence). CDR3 length: 13 residues. With 1 base removed from V and 3 bases from J, the gap between germline ends came to 10 bases. The CDR3 nucleotides read TGTGCCTGGAGTGCAGGACTTTACTACGAGCAGTACTTC. Its translation: CAWSAGLYYEQYF.

J is TRBJ2-1 and V is TRBV24-1; 10 positions match TRBD2. The junction had 9 bases not matched to a gene; V was cut back by 7 bases and J by 7 bases. Germline V CDR1 and CDR2: KGHDR, SFDVKD. The CDR3 sequence is 15 residues long. Here the CDR3 reads CATRSGTSDLNEQFF. The CDR3 nucleotides read TGTGCCACCAGATCCGGGACTAGCGACTTGAATGAGCAGTTCTTC.

This clonotype appeared many times. The rearrangement joins TRBV3-1 to TRBJ2-3; D may be TRBD2 (6 bases). CDR3 length equals 14 residues. Between the trimmed V and J ends, which lost 0 bases and 4 bases, there was a span of 8 bases. CDR1 and CDR2 from the germline V gene are LGHDT and YNNKEL (reference sequence). CDR3 sequence: CASSQEAGPDTQYF. CDR3 DNA: TGTGCCAGCAGCCAAGAAGCGGGTCCAGATACGCAGTATTTT.

There are many counts of this clonotype. The chain is built from TRBV20-1 and TRBJ2-7; D is ambiguous. The V gene lost 4 bases and the J gene lost 5 bases, with 15 bases spanning the gap. The germline CDR1 and CDR2 sequences are DFQATT and SNEGSKA (reference sequence). The CDR3 extends over 13 amino acids. CDR3 sequence: CSATLSRVDEQYF. For the CDR3, the DNA is TGCAGTGCTACCCTCTCTCGGGTTGACGAGCAGTACTTC.

This clonotype turned up a few times. The chain recombines TRBV28 with TRBJ2-5; D unresolved. V shed 2 bases and J shed 5 bases, with 6 bases lying between them. The CDR3 sequence is 12 residues long. The germline V gene encodes CDR1 MDHEN and CDR2 SYDVKM. The CDR3 here is CASSLRSETQYF. The CDR3 DNA is TGTGCCAGCAGTTTAAGGAGCGAGACCCAGTACTTC. Variable domain in full (rest from reference TRBV28 and TRBJ2-5): DVKVTQSSRYLVKRTGEKVFLECVQDMDHENMFWYRQDPGLGLRLIYFSYDVKMKEKGDIPEGYSVSREKKERFSLILESASTNQTSMYLCASSLRSETQYFGPGTRLLVL.

This clonotype occurred many times. Mismatch with germline at one junction end may stem from a read error. CDR3 residues: CASSLAGHNDEQYF. The CDR3 bases are TGTGCCAGCAGCCTAGCAGGACATAACGACGAGCAGTACTTC. V usage is TRBV7-9 and J usage is TRBJ2-7, with D tentatively TRBD1 or TRBD2 (5 bases each). CDR1 and CDR2 from the germline V gene are SEHNR and FQNEAQ (reference sequence). The CDR3 has 14 residues.

This clonotype was seen many times. V usage is TRBV4-1 and J usage is TRBJ2-5, with D perhaps being TRBD1 or TRBD2 (5 bases each). This CDR3 has 15 residues. The ends were cut back, 1 base at V and 5 bases at J, with 14 bases in the middle. Germline-derived CDR1 and CDR2 are MGHRA and YSYEKL. CDR3 nucleotides: TGCGCCAGCAGCCAAGGTCAGGGAGCGTTGGAGACCCAGTACTTC. This translates into CASSQGQGALETQYF.

V and J are TRBV6-5 and TRBJ2-7, with 9 bases aligning to TRBD1. Germline loops: CDR1 MNHEY, CDR2 SVGAGI. CDR3 length: 14 amino acids. V lost 2 bases, J lost 4 bases, and 3 bases stayed unmatched. The chain's CDR3 is CASSYRDREYEQYF. DNA of the CDR3: TGTGCCAGCAGTTACCGGGACAGGGAATACGAGCAGTACTTC.

The gene calls are TRBV9 and TRBJ1-1; no clear D. Germline V gene lookup returns CDR1 SGDLS and CDR2 YYNGEE. V was cut by 0 bases and J by 5 bases, with 8 bases left in between. The CDR3 totals 13 residues. CDR3 region: CASSVGGETEAFF. The DNA of the CDR3 is TGTGCCAGCAGCGTAGGGGGAGAAACTGAAGCTTTCTTT.

This clonotype was counted many times. The chain is built from TRBV30 and TRBJ2-2, with 14 positions matching TRBD2. CDR3 length equals 13 residues. The germline CDR1 and CDR2 sequences are GTSNPN and SVGIG (reference sequence). Losses at the gene ends were 5 bases for V and 11 bases for J; bases not matched to a gene: 4. In DNA, the CDR3 is TGTGCCTGGGGGGGACTAGCGGGGGTAGAGCTGTTTTTT. This translates into CAWGGLAGVELFF.

Ten or more counts support this clonotype. The chain couples TRBV28 to TRBJ2-1; unclear D gene. The CDR3 is made up of 11 amino acids. Deletions cut 5 bases from V and 8 bases from J, with 7 bases between. CDR1 is MDHEN, CDR2 SYDVKM, per germline. The DNA for the CDR3 is TGTGCCAGCAGTGTTGAGGATGAGCAGTTCTTC. Protein: CASSVEDEQFF.

This clonotype was found many times. V is TRBV19 and J is TRBJ1-1, with D hard to call. The CDR3 is 14 residues long. Germline loops: CDR1 LNHDA, CDR2 SQIVND (reference sequence). The V end lost 3 bases, the J end lost 0 bases, and 8 bases lay between the germline ends. CDR3 region: CASSIKRLNTEAFF. The DNA of the CDR3 is TGTGCCAGTAGTATCAAGCGACTGAACACTGAAGCTTTCTTT.

This clonotype occurred many times. The rearrangement uses TRBV28 and TRBJ1-2; 7 bases agree with TRBD1. V shed 6 bases, J shed 8 bases, and the junction held 12 bases outside the gene matches. Germline values: CDR1 MDHEN, CDR2 SYDVKM. The CDR3 consists of 14 residues. The CDR3: CASRPQGGPGGYTF. In nucleotides, the CDR3 is TGTGCCAGCAGACCTCAGGGGGGGCCGGGCGGCTACACCTTC.

At least ten counts were recorded for this clonotype. This sequence joins TRBV11-2 and TRBJ2-5; perhaps TRBD2 as D (5 bases). CDR1 is SGHAT and CDR2 is FQNNGV in the germline V gene. V lost 3 bases to trimming and J lost 7 bases, with 9 bases between them. CDR3 length equals 12 residues. The CDR3 sequence is CASSFTEGTQYF. The CDR3 bases are TGTGCCAGCAGCTTCACTGAGGGGACCCAGTACTTC.